The 21 T cell receptor beta chains below all came from one sample that was sequenced in a study of tumor and adjacent non-tumor tissue in lung cancer. No cell sorting was done before RNA was extracted from the tissue. Distant lung tissue was collected more than 3 cm away from the tumor edge. The library came from three nested PCR rounds adapted from ARM-PCR protocols. TCRdb re-called the multiplex PCR reads through MiXCR, storing one row per CDR3 protein. The table has more than 35,000 distinct CDR3 sequences, around 67% seen once. The sequenced sample was distant non-tumor lung tissue. The origin of the receptors is a woman aged 40 to 50 with non-small cell lung cancer.

About this clonotype itself: This likely comes from a read error, as the CDR3 has no conserved phenylalanine or tryptophan at its end. The J gene is TRBJ2-4, the V gene TRBV11-1; 8 nucleotides match TRBD2. CDR1 is SGHAT and CDR2 is FQDESV in the germline V gene (reference sequence). The CDR3 has 16 residues. Trimming took 9 bases from V and 5 from J; bases not matched to a gene: 15. This chain's CDR3 is CARSPRLTSGQNIQYL. The DNA of the CDR3 is TGTGCCAGGAGCCCCCGACTAACTAGCGGACAAAACATTCAGTACTTA.

The rearrangement joins TRBV11-2 to TRBJ2-6; D perhaps matches TRBD1 (5 bases). Germline loops: CDR1 SGHAT, CDR2 FQNNGV. CDR3 length: 16 amino acids. V lost 4 bases and J 15 bases, leaving 25 bases between the germline ends. In DNA form, the CDR3 reads TGTGCCAGCAGCTGGTCAGACCCCTCTGGGGCCGACGCCCTGACTTTC. Translation: CASSWSDPSGADALTF.

This clonotype is medium-sized in the sample. V gene TRBV11-2 combines with J gene TRBJ2-1, with a tentative D call TRBD2 (5 bases). The CDR3 is made up of 17 amino acids. Germline V lookup: CDR1 SGHAT, CDR2 FQNNGV. Trimming took off 4 bases at V and 2 bases at J, with 18 bases between the two ends. CDR3 protein: CASSSFLGAATYNEQFF. CDR3 coding DNA: TGTGCCAGCAGCTCTTTCCTGGGAGCGGCTACCTACAATGAGCAGTTCTTC.

This clonotype was picked up many times. This chain uses TRBV20-1 with TRBJ2-1; D gene ambiguous. V was trimmed by 6 bases and J by 4 bases, leaving 10 bases between them. Germline CDR1 and CDR2: DFQATT and SNEGSKA (reference sequence). The length of the CDR3 is 12 residues. CDR3 in DNA: TGCAGTGCATCGGACGATTACAATGAGCAGTTCTTC. Translation: CSASDDYNEQFF.

This clonotype appeared a few times. Germline and junction disagree at one end, which may indicate a read error. The J gene is TRBJ2-5, the V gene TRBV11-3; D assignment may be TRBD1 or TRBD2 (5 bases each). The CDR3 has 11 amino acids. Germline CDR1 reads SGHNT; CDR2 reads YENEEA. This CDR3 is CANSLDRGPYF. The CDR3 DNA follows: TGTGCCAACAGCTTAGATCGGGGACCGTACTTC.

About this clonotype: One base away lies a much larger clone, so this may be a sequencing read error. The rearrangement links TRBV12-3 or TRBV12-4 to TRBJ1-2; D is perhaps TRBD1 (5 bases). The germline V and J ends were trimmed by 7 bases and 0 bases, with 12 bases remaining between them. The CDR3 consists of 14 residues. Written as DNA, the CDR3 is TGTGCCAGCAAAAAAGACAGCGCTAACTATGGCTACACCTTC. This encodes CASKKDSANYGYTF.

With respect to this clonotype: A much larger clone differs from this one at a single base, so this may be a read error. J is TRBJ2-1 and V is TRBV10-3, with D possibly matching TRBD2 (5 bases). The CDR3 is made up of 16 amino acids. Germline CDR1 reads ENHRY; CDR2 reads SYGVKD. For the CDR3, the DNA is TGTGCCTTCAGTGAGGAAGGCGGGTCATTATACAATGAGCAGTTCTTC. It specifies CAFSEEGGSLYNEQFF.

This clonotype came up many times. The V and J genes are TRBV6-2 or TRBV6-3 and TRBJ2-7; D is unclear. This CDR3 is 16 amino acids long. The ends were cut back, 2 bases at V and 5 bases at J, with 19 bases in the middle. Germline V gene lookup returns CDR1 MNHEY and CDR2 SVGEGT. The CDR3 region has the DNA TGTGCCAGCAGTTACCGGCCAGACAAGCTTCTGGACGAGCAGTACTTC. It encodes CASSYRPDKLLDEQYF.

This clonotype showed up many times. The rearrangement uses TRBV30 and TRBJ2-7; 8 positions match TRBD1. There are 15 residues in the CDR3. Per the germline V gene, CDR1 is GTSNPN and CDR2 is SVGIG (reference sequence). After removal of 4 bases from V and 1 base from J, the junction contained 9 bases not matched to a gene. The CDR3 DNA is TGTGCCTGGATTAACCGACAGGGGTTTTCCTACGAGCAGTACTTC. The encoded protein is CAWINRQGFSYEQYF.

Regarding this clonotype: An end of the junction differs from the germline gene, which may be a read error. The rearrangement joins TRBV11-2 to TRBJ2-5; TRBD1 matches 8 bases. This CDR3 comprises 13 residues. Germline V gene lookup returns CDR1 SGHAT and CDR2 FQNNGV. Here the CDR3 DNA reads TGTGCCAGCAGCTCAGGGGGCCGAGAGACCCGGTACTTC. It is translated as CASSSGGRETRYF.

The sample holds one count of this clonotype. One end of the junction does not line up with germline, which may come from a read error. The chain carries TRBV7-9 and TRBJ2-3; TRBD1 agrees at 7 bases. Germline CDR1 reads SEHNR; CDR2 reads FQNEAQ (reference sequence). This CDR3 comprises 16 residues. CDR3 residues: CTSDGPGQRSTDTQYF. The DNA of the CDR3 is TGTACCAGCGACGGCCCGGGACAGCGAAGCACAGATACGCAGTATTTT.

The chain links TRBV30 to TRBJ1-2; tentatively, D is TRBD1 (5 bases). This CDR3 contains 14 residues. The V and J ends lost 5 bases and 4 bases respectively, with 17 bases between them. Germline values: CDR1 GTSNPN, CDR2 SVGIG (reference sequence). In DNA, the CDR3 is TGTGCCTGGTCCCCAGGGAGTGGGGGCTATGGCTACACCTTC. Residues: CAWSPGSGGYGYTF.

The chain employs TRBV5-1 and TRBJ1-4; weak D call: TRBD1 (5 bases). The CDR3 runs 14 residues. The V end was cut by 0 bases, the J end by 4 bases, with 7 bases between. Germline loops: CDR1 SGHRS, CDR2 YFSETQ. In DNA, the CDR3 is TGCGCCAGCAGCTTGGCGGGGGTTAATGAAAAACTGTTTTTT. Translated: CASSLAGVNEKLFF.

Details on this clonotype: One base away lies a much larger clone, so this may be a sequencing read error. The V gene is TRBV12-3 or TRBV12-4, the J gene TRBJ2-7; TRBD2 is a possible D gene (6 bases). The CDR3 covers 12 residues. The CDR3 DNA reads TGTGTCAGCAGCCCTTTTCGGGGGGAGCAGTACTTC. This gives the protein CVSSPFRGEQYF.

A remark on this clonotype: A clone one base away is much larger, so this may be a read error. This rearrangement joins TRBV12-3 or TRBV12-4 to TRBJ1-1; D unresolved. CDR3 size: 14 residues. CDR3 coding DNA: TGTACCAGCAGTTCATCGACCGGGAACACTGAAGCTTTCTTT. It is translated as CTSSSSTGNTEAFF.

There are many counts of this clonotype. This rearrangement joins TRBV28 to TRBJ1-1; 7 bases fit TRBD1. The germline gives CDR1 MDHEN, CDR2 SYDVKM. J was trimmed by 0 bases and V by 8 bases; bases with no gene match: 12. The CDR3 runs 16 residues. CDR3 in amino acids: CASRPKTGTMNTEAFF. The CDR3 coding sequence is TGTGCCAGCCGACCCAAGACAGGGACCATGAACACTGAAGCTTTCTTT.

A note on this clonotype: Relative to the germline gene, one junction end is altered; a read error may explain this. V is TRBV29-1 and J is TRBJ2-7, with 8 nucleotides matching TRBD2. Germline-derived CDR1 and CDR2 are SQVTM and ANQGSEA. The CDR3 has 14 amino acids. The CDR3 DNA is TGCAGCGTTGAGACGCAAGGACTAGCCTACGAGCAGCACTTC. Amino acid sequence: CSVETQGLAYEQHF.

The V and J genes are TRBV28 and TRBJ2-3; TRBD2 matches 10 bases. Looked up from germline, CDR1 is MDHEN and CDR2 is SYDVKM. The CDR3 is 15 amino acids. The V and J ends lost 3 bases and 5 bases, in that order; junction bases with no gene match: 5. CDR3 bases: TGTGCCAGCAGTTTCGGGACTAGCGACATAGATACGCAGTATTTT. Translated: CASSFGTSDIDTQYF.

Points on this clonotype: This clone may be a read error of a much larger clone one base away. The chain links TRBV6-1 to TRBJ1-5; D is uncertain. This CDR3 contains 14 residues. V dropped 2 bases and J dropped 6 bases, with 11 bases sitting between them. The germline gives CDR1 MNHNS, CDR2 SASEGT. This CDR3 reads CASSEKGMIQPQHF. The CDR3 DNA sequence: TGTGCCAGCAGTGAAAAGGGAATGATTCAGCCCCAGCATTTT.

This clonotype has a handful of counts. The chain combines TRBV11-2 with TRBJ1-6; D not certain. The ends were cut back, 3 bases at V and 8 bases at J, with 8 bases in the middle. The CDR3 runs to 13 residues. Germline V lookup: CDR1 SGHAT, CDR2 FQNNGV. The CDR3 sequence: CASSFTPDSPLHF. The CDR3, as DNA: TGTGCCAGCAGCTTTACACCCGATTCACCCCTCCACTTT.

A single count supports this clonotype. Sequence at one end of the junction differs from germline and may be a read error. V gene TRBV5-6 combines with J gene TRBJ1-3; D gene uncertain. The CDR3 has 13 residues. CDR1 and CDR2 from the germline V gene are SGHDT and YYEEEE. The CDR3 DNA follows: TGTGCCAGCAGCTTGAAGAACGGAAACACCATATATTTC. It codes for CASSLKNGNTIYF.